The 20 T cell receptor beta chains listed next were all sequenced from one sample in a study of CD8+CD57+ T cells in acquired aplastic anemia. TCR beta VDJ and CDR3 profiles were obtained from a genomic DNA template. TCRdb ran MiXCR on the reads and lists one entry per CDR3 protein. The sample has 150,000 to 200,000 distinct CDR3 sequences, around 60% seen once. Patients sequenced had flow cytometry evidence of CD8+CD57+ cell expansion. The sample consisted of sorted CD4+, CD8+, or CD8+CD57+ T cells (not recorded which) from PBMCs. The receptors stem from a human donor with aplastic anemia.

The chain links TRBV7-2 to TRBJ2-7, with 7 nucleotides matching TRBD2. The J call may not be correct, given that the DNA end is closer to TRBJ2-5. Per the germline V gene, CDR1 is SGHTA and CDR2 is FQGNSA. CDR3 length equals 13 residues. The CDR3 spells CASSWTRKETQYF. Here the CDR3 DNA reads TGTGCCAGCAGCTGGACTAGAAAAGAGACCCAGTACTTC.

The CDR3 loop is CASSLEGQGAAYGTDTQYF. CDR3 sequence (DNA): TGTGCCAGCAGCTTAGAAGGGCAGGGGGCGGCCTATGGTACAGATACGCAGTATTTT. V and J are TRBV7-9 and TRBJ2-3; TRBD1 matches at 8 bases. The V gene end was trimmed by 1 base and the J gene end by 3 bases; junction bases not matched to a gene: 15. The CDR3 consists of 19 residues. In germline, CDR1 is SEHNR, CDR2 FQNEAQ (reference sequence).

There are many counts of this clonotype. The chain joins TRBV9 to TRBJ1-2; D remains unclear. Germline assignment: CDR1 SGDLS and CDR2 YYNGEE. This CDR3 comprises 15 residues. The V and J ends lost 0 bases and 4 bases respectively, with 13 bases between them. This CDR3 is CASSVASVDVYGYTF. The DNA of the CDR3 is TGTGCCAGCAGCGTAGCTAGTGTGGATGTCTATGGCTACACCTTC.

A word on this clonotype: The DNA is left out, because the CDR3 cannot be placed on it with certainty; the CDR3 is given as TCRdb lists it. This CDR3 is CSVGGGTSGGHSSYEQHF. The rearrangement links TRBV29-1 to TRBJ2-7; the table's D call, TRBD2, was not checked against the DNA. Germline V gene sequence: CDR1 SQVTM, CDR2 ANQGSEA. The CDR3 is 18 residues long, counting both termini.

This clonotype was counted between two and nine times. This chain joins TRBV25-1 and TRBJ2-1; 7 bases agree with TRBD1. With V trimmed by 4 bases and J by 7 bases, 10 bases remained unmatched. This CDR3 region has 15 residues. Germline CDR1 and CDR2: MGHDK and SYGVNS. DNA of the CDR3: TGTGCCAGCAGTGTGCCGGGACAGCTTGGGAATGAGCAGTTCTTC. It codes for CASSVPGQLGNEQFF. Full variable domain (outside the CDR3, taken from reference TRBV25-1 and TRBJ2-1): EADIYQTPRYLVIGTGKKITLECSQTMGHDKMYWYQQDPGMELHLIHYSYGVNSTEKGDLSSESTVSRIRTEHFPLTLESARPSHTSQYLCASSVPGQLGNEQFFGPGTRLTVL.

This clonotype has a handful of counts. At one boundary the junction diverges from the germline segment, which might be a read error. The gene calls are TRBV7-7 and TRBJ2-3, with D unclear. CDR3 size: 15 residues. CDR1 SSHAT and CDR2 FNYEAQ come from the germline V gene (reference sequence). The CDR3: CASSSAFSSTDTQYF. The CDR3 nucleotides read TGTGCTAGCAGCTCCGCGTTCTCTAGCACAGATACGCAGTATTTT.

This clonotype was counted at least ten times. The chain uses TRBV13 and TRBJ2-3; D is uncertain. CDR3 length: 14 residues. The ends were cut back, 1 base at V and 1 base at J, with 6 bases in the middle. Germline loops: CDR1 PRHDT, CDR2 FYEKMQ (reference sequence). In DNA, the CDR3 is TGTGCCAGCAGCTTAGCGGCCGGCACAGATACGCAGTATTTT. The encoded protein is CASSLAAGTDTQYF. The entire variable domain, with the rest obtained from reference TRBV13 and TRBJ2-3, is as follows: AAGVIQSPRHLIKEKRETATLKCYPIPRHDTVYWYQQGPGQDPQFLISFYEKMQSDKGSIPDRFSAQQFSDYHSELNMSSLELGDSALYFCASSLAAGTDTQYFGPGTRLTVL.

The J gene is TRBJ2-5, the V gene TRBV20-1; possibly TRBD1 or TRBD2 for D (5 bases each). This CDR3 comprises 18 residues. Germline values: CDR1 DFQATT, CDR2 SNEGSKA (reference sequence). V was clipped by 0 bases and J by 2 bases, with 22 bases between them. CDR3 region: CSARDLMGERVQQETQYF. The DNA of the CDR3 is TGCAGTGCTAGAGATTTGATGGGGGAGAGGGTGCAACAAGAGACCCAGTACTTC.

The sample holds many counts of this clonotype. V usage is TRBV19 and J usage is TRBJ1-1; no definite D call. This CDR3 spans 12 amino acids. Trimming cost V 3 bases and J 8 bases, with 10 bases left between them. Germline loops: CDR1 LNHDA, CDR2 SQIVND (reference sequence). CDR3 sequence: CASSMWGGEAFF. The CDR3 nucleotides read TGTGCCAGTAGTATGTGGGGTGGGGAAGCTTTCTTT.

V gene TRBV7-9 combines with J gene TRBJ1-6; the D gene is possibly TRBD1 (5 bases). Trimming stripped 1 base from V and 12 bases from J, with 19 bases between. CDR3 length: 16 residues. Germline-derived CDR1 and CDR2 are SEHNR and FQNEAQ (reference sequence). For the CDR3, the DNA is TGTGCCAGCAGCTTAGAGTATTCAGGGATGAAGGGACCCCTCCACTTT. Protein product: CASSLEYSGMKGPLHF.

The chain is built from TRBV12-3 or TRBV12-4 and TRBJ2-5; 7 bases agree with TRBD1. The CDR3 length is 14 residues. After removal of 3 bases from V and 9 bases from J, the junction contained 10 bases not matched to a gene. The CDR3 here is CASSLRQGEQPQYF. Here the CDR3 DNA reads TGTGCCAGCAGTTTGAGACAGGGAGAGCAGCCCCAGTACTTC.

This clonotype was detected many times. The chain has TRBV12-3 or TRBV12-4 and TRBJ1-1, with no clear D. V was clipped by 7 bases and J by 0 bases, with 6 bases between them. The CDR3 contains 12 residues. The CDR3 region is CASNYMNTEAFF. DNA for the CDR3: TGTGCCAGCAATTATATGAACACTGAAGCTTTCTTT.

The chain links TRBV9 to TRBJ1-4, with a possible D match to TRBD1 (5 bases). The ends were cut back, 4 bases at V and 8 bases at J, with 15 bases in the middle. The CDR3 totals 14 residues. CDR1 is SGDLS, CDR2 YYNGEE, per germline. CDR3 nucleotides: TGTGCCAGCAGCCCCGACAGTGAGAGGGAAAAACTGTTTTTT. It translates to CASSPDSEREKLFF. The full variable domain, its missing parts supplied by reference TRBV9 and TRBJ1-4, is DSGVTQTPKHLITATGQRVTLRCSPRSGDLSVYWYQQSLDQGLQFLIQYYNGEERAKGNILERFSAQQFPDLHSELNLSSLELGDSALYFCASSPDSEREKLFFGSGTQLSVL.

The gene calls are TRBV2 and TRBJ2-5; 7 bases line up with TRBD2. Germline lookup yields CDR1 SNHLY and CDR2 FYNNEI. This CDR3 spans 13 amino acids. J gave up 3 bases and V 10 bases, and 8 bases lay outside the gene matches. DNA for the CDR3: TGTGCCACCGGTAGTGGGAGGGAAGAGACCCAGTACTTC. Its protein is CATGSGREETQYF.

The chain couples TRBV25-1 to TRBJ2-7; the D gene is possibly TRBD1 (6 bases). This CDR3 has 13 residues. V was clipped by 6 bases and J by 3 bases, with 12 bases between them. Germline V gene sequence: CDR1 MGHDK, CDR2 SYGVNS. In DNA, the CDR3 is TGTGCCAGCAGCCGGTTACAGGGCTACGAGCAGTACTTC. It is translated as CASSRLQGYEQYF.

V usage is TRBV24-1 and J usage is TRBJ2-1; TRBD2 matches 7 bases. The V segment lost 3 bases and the J segment 6 bases; nucleotides outside the gene matches: 1. Germline V gives CDR1 KGHDR, CDR2 SFDVKD. This CDR3 is 13 amino acids long. CDR3 sequence (DNA): TGTGCCACCAGTGATGGGGGGGGCAATGAGCAGTTCTTC. Protein sequence: CATSDGGGNEQFF.

The J gene is TRBJ2-7, the V gene TRBV19; TRBD1 aligns across 8 bases. There are 13 residues in the CDR3. The ends lost 5 bases at V and 6 bases at J; junction bases unmatched: 6. Germline CDR1 reads LNHDA; CDR2 reads SQIVND (reference sequence). CDR3 residues: CASSGTDRGEQYF. CDR3 in DNA: TGTGCCAGTAGTGGGACTGACAGGGGCGAGCAGTACTTC.

This chain links TRBV7-9 with TRBJ1-2; a weak D match, TRBD1 (6 bases). Trimming shortened V by 5 bases and J by 8 bases, and 18 bases separated the two germline ends. CDR1 and CDR2 (germline): SEHNR, FQNEAQ (reference sequence). The CDR3 spans 14 residues. The CDR3 sequence is CASSEDRLLGGYTF. The CDR3 coding sequence is TGTGCCAGCAGCGAAGACAGGCTCCTGGGAGGCTACACCTTC.

The chain employs TRBV24-1 and TRBJ2-1, with a tentative D call TRBD2 (5 bases). CDR1 and CDR2 from the germline V gene are KGHDR and SFDVKD. V was cut by 3 bases and J by 4 bases, with 21 bases left in between. This CDR3 region has 18 residues. The CDR3, as DNA: TGTGCCACCAGTGATCGTTACTCGCTAGCTGGGAGTTACAATGAGCAGTTCTTC. It translates to CATSDRYSLAGSYNEQFF.

The CDR3 DNA is TGCGCCAGCAGTGGGACCTCCGATCAGCCCCAGCATTTT. It encodes CASSGTSDQPQHF. The chain couples TRBV10-2 to TRBJ1-5; no clear D. Germline V gene data show CDR1 as WSHSY and CDR2 as SAAADI. This CDR3 is built from 13 residues. Between the trimmed V and J ends, which lost 4 bases and 5 bases, there was a span of 9 bases.